This T cell receptor (beta chain) was identified during a study of blood T cell repertoires in COVID-19. Study at large: Spain, Italy and the United States supplied samples that represented acute and convalescent COVID-19. Sources were T cells, B-cell-depleted T cells, or PBMCs; the material itself was cDNA or gDNA.

Authors' data handling: Reference gene primer amplification in the assay estimated nucleated cell counts. Libraries were prepared by immunoSEQ multiplex PCR; TCRdb keeps only in-frame clonotypes and omits some of them. Clonal size and the V and J genes are those of that table, whereas D and trimming came from the DNA. The sample has about 250,000 clones, 84% seen once. The V end lost 2 bases, the J end lost 7 bases, and 12 bases lay between the germline ends. CDR1 LNHDA and CDR2 SQIVND come from the germline V gene (reference sequence). The CDR3 is 15 residues long. This chain links TRBV19 with TRBJ1-6; perhaps TRBD1 as D (6 bases). Input material: peripheral blood. The TCR comes from a woman aged 40 to 50 who had recovered from COVID-19. The CDR3 DNA sequence: TGTGCCAGTAGTATATGGGGACATGGGAATTCACCCCTCCACTTT. Residues: CASSIWGHGNSPLHF.